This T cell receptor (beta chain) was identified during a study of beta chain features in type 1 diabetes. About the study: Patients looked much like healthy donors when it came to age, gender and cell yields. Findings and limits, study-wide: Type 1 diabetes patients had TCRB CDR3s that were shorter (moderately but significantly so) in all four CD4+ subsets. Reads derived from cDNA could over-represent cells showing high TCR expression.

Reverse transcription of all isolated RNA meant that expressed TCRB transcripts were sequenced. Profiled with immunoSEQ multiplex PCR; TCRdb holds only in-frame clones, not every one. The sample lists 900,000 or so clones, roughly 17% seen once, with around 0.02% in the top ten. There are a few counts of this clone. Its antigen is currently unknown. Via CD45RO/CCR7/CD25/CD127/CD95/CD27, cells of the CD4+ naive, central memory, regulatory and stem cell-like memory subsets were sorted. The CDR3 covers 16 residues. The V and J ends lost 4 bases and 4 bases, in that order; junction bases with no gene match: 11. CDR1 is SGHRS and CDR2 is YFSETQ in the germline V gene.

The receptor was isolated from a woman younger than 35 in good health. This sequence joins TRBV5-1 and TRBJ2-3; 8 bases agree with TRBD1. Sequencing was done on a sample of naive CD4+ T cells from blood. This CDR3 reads CASSVKTGAGADTQYF. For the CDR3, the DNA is TGCGCCAGCAGCGTGAAGACAGGGGCCGGTGCAGATACGCAGTATTTT.